This TCR beta chain was observed in a study of CD8 T cells in ankylosing spondylitis. Germline assignment: CDR1 DFQATT and CDR2 SNEGSKA (reference sequence). This CDR3 has 16 amino acids. Trimming at V came to 3 bases and at J to 3 bases, leaving 7 bases not matched to a gene. This clonotype appeared many times. Its antigen is unidentified. 5'-RACE, quantitative and with molecular barcodes, yielded the TCR beta libraries. TCRdb itself ran the 5' RACE reads through MiXCR, one entry per CDR3 protein. The sample yields 200,000 to 300,000 distinct CDR3 sequences, approximately 11% seen once. Study results and caveats: There was reportedly significant enrichment of clones that were disease-linked in matched ankylosing spondylitis synovial fluid. Before this, some motif variants had been reported in reactive arthritis synovial fluid and blood. Seemingly distinctive of ankylosing spondylitis blood was a TCR beta motif formed by eight highly homologous variants.

Sequenced input: blood, either unsorted or a sorted T cell fraction (not recorded which). The chain is built from TRBV20-1 and TRBJ2-1, with 11 bases aligning to TRBD2. The clonotype originates from a male donor with ankylosing spondylitis or in good health (not recorded which). CDR3 coding DNA: TGCAGTGCTAGGGCCGTAGCGGGGGGGGACTACAATGAGCAGTTCTTC. Its protein is CSARAVAGGDYNEQFF.